The rows below give T cell receptor beta chains drawn from one sample of a study of T cells in Graves' hyperthyroidism and ophthalmopathy. TCRdb itself ran the multiplex PCR reads through MiXCR, one entry per CDR3 protein. The data contain around 480,000 distinct CDR3 sequences, under 15% of them seen just once; the ten biggest clones take up 15% to 20%. Sequenced material: blood. These receptor sequences come from a woman younger than 35 with Graves' hyperthyroidism. Both conserved end residues are part of each CDR3. D genes are given only for firm matches. Size tells how often a clone was seen (once, few, many) or the class of an expanded clone, and some rows leave it out.

d_gene: -
j_gene: TRBJ1-5
v_gene: TRBV9
abundance: many
CDR3nt: TGTGCCAGCAGCAGCGACCCTTTCGAGGAGCAGCCCCAGCATTTT
CDR3aa: CASSSDPFEEQPQHF

d_gene: -
j_gene: TRBJ2-7
v_gene: TRBV20-1
abundance: -
CDR3nt: TGCAGTGCCCGGACCCCCGGCAGTACTACCGAGCAGTACTTC
CDR3aa: CSARTPGSTTEQYF

d_gene: -
j_gene: TRBJ2-1
v_gene: TRBV6-1
abundance: many
CDR3nt: TGTGCCAGCAGAGAACGGGACTCCGGATACAATGAGCAGTTCTTC
CDR3aa: CASRERDSGYNEQFF

d_gene: -
j_gene: TRBJ1-1
v_gene: TRBV6-2/TRBV6-3
abundance: many
CDR3nt: TGTGCCAGCAGTGCACATAGAGCAACCGGGACGGCGAACACTGAAGCTTTCTTT
CDR3aa: CASSAHRATGTANTEAFF

d_gene: -
j_gene: TRBJ2-5
v_gene: TRBV7-9
abundance: many
CDR3nt: TGTGCCAGCACCCTGCGGGGGGACAGGGATACTCCATTGACCCAGTACTTC
CDR3aa: CASTLRGDRDTPLTQYF

d_gene: -
j_gene: TRBJ1-3
v_gene: TRBV3-1
abundance: many
CDR3nt: TGTGCCAGCAGCCTAAAAGGGCAGGTCGTGGACACCATATATTTT
CDR3aa: CASSLKGQVVDTIYF

d_gene: -
j_gene: TRBJ2-1
v_gene: TRBV25-1
abundance: many
CDR3nt: TGTGCCAGCAGGAAAGGGGGCTACAATGAGCAGTTCTTC
CDR3aa: CASRKGGYNEQFF

d_gene: TRBD1
j_gene: TRBJ1-2
v_gene: TRBV15
abundance: few
CDR3nt: TGTGCCACCAGCAGAGATACAGGGGGGCTTGGCTACACCTTC
CDR3aa: CATSRDTGGLGYTF

d_gene: TRBD2
j_gene: TRBJ2-3
v_gene: TRBV24-1
abundance: many
CDR3nt: TGTGCCACCAGTGACCTTGGACTAGCGGGAGTAGATACGCAGTATTTT
CDR3aa: CATSDLGLAGVDTQYF

d_gene: -
j_gene: TRBJ1-5
v_gene: TRBV27
abundance: -
CDR3nt: TGTGCCAGCAGCCACCTACAGGACAATCAGCCCCAGCATTTT
CDR3aa: CASSHLQDNQPQHF

d_gene: TRBD1
j_gene: TRBJ2-1
v_gene: TRBV11-3
abundance: few
CDR3nt: TGTGCCACTTCGGGACAGGGATTTCCCGATGAGCAGTTCTTC
CDR3aa: CATSGQGFPDEQFF

d_gene: -
j_gene: TRBJ1-3
v_gene: TRBV28
abundance: -
CDR3nt: TGTGCCAGCAGTTTAACGGGAAAAAACACCATATATTTT
CDR3aa: CASSLTGKNTIYF

d_gene: TRBD1
j_gene: TRBJ1-5
v_gene: TRBV4-1
abundance: few
CDR3nt: TGCGCCAGCAGCCAAGGCATACCACAGGGGGCGAAGGGACAGCCCCAGCATTTT
CDR3aa: CASSQGIPQGAKGQPQHF

d_gene: -
j_gene: TRBJ2-1
v_gene: TRBV19
abundance: -
CDR3nt: TGTGCCAGTAGTATTAGTAGCGCCCCACCTTACAATGAGCAGTTCTTC
CDR3aa: CASSISSAPPYNEQFF

d_gene: TRBD2
j_gene: TRBJ2-5
v_gene: TRBV7-8
abundance: many
CDR3nt: TGTGCCAGCAGCTTTAGCGGGAGGGCCCAAGAGACCCAGTACTTC
CDR3aa: CASSFSGRAQETQYF

d_gene: -
j_gene: TRBJ1-2
v_gene: TRBV18
abundance: many
CDR3nt: TGTGCCAGCTCACCACTGCGAGGGGCTAACTATGGCTACACCTTC
CDR3aa: CASSPLRGANYGYTF

d_gene: -
j_gene: TRBJ2-7
v_gene: TRBV7-9
abundance: many
CDR3nt: TGTGCCAGCAGCTTACGGGGGAGTGGCTACGAGCAGTACTTC
CDR3aa: CASSLRGSGYEQYF

d_gene: TRBD1
j_gene: TRBJ1-2
v_gene: TRBV19
abundance: many
CDR3nt: TGTGCCAGCGAGACAGGGGGAGGTTATGGCTACACCTTC
CDR3aa: CASETGGGYGYTF

d_gene: -
j_gene: TRBJ1-5
v_gene: TRBV28
abundance: many
CDR3nt: TGTGCCAGCAGTTACGGCGTTCAGCCCCAGCATTTT
CDR3aa: CASSYGVQPQHF

d_gene: TRBD1
j_gene: TRBJ2-7
v_gene: TRBV29-1
abundance: -
CDR3nt: TGCAGCGCCGGGACAGGGGTATACGAGCAGTACTTC
CDR3aa: CSAGTGVYEQYF

d_gene: -
j_gene: TRBJ2-7
v_gene: TRBV6-1
abundance: few
CDR3nt: TGTGCCAGTCAGGGTCCTACTGGCGAGCAGTACTTC
CDR3aa: CASQGPTGEQYF

d_gene: TRBD2
j_gene: TRBJ2-2
v_gene: TRBV3-1
abundance: few
CDR3nt: TGTGCCAGCAGCCAGCAACCAGGACTAGCGAACACCGGGGAGCTGTTTTTT
CDR3aa: CASSQQPGLANTGELFF

d_gene: -
j_gene: TRBJ2-5
v_gene: TRBV11-3
abundance: many
CDR3nt: TGTGCCAGCAGCTTACGAGCAGGACTGAAAGAGACCCAGTACTTC
CDR3aa: CASSLRAGLKETQYF

d_gene: TRBD2
j_gene: TRBJ2-1
v_gene: TRBV6-1
abundance: many
CDR3nt: TGTGCCAGCCGGGTAGCGGGAGGAGGGGCCTACAATGAGCAGTTCTTC
CDR3aa: CASRVAGGGAYNEQFF